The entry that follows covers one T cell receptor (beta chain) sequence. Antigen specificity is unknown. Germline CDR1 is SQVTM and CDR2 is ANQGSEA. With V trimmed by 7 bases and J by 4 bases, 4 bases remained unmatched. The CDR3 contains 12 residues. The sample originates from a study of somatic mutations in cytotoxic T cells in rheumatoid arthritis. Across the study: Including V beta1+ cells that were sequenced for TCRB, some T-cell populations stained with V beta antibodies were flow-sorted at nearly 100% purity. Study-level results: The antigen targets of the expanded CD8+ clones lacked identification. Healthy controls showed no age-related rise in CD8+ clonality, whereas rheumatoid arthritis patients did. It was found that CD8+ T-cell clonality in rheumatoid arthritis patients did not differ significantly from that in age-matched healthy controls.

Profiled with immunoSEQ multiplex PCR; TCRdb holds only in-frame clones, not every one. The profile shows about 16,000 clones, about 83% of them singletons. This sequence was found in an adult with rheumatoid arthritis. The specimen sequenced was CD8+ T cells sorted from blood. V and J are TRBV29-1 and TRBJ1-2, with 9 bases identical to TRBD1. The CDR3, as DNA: TGCAGCGCCCGGACAGGGGTCTATGGCTACACCTTC. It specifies CSARTGVYGYTF.